The subject of this entry is one T cell receptor (beta chain). Profiled with immunoSEQ multiplex PCR; TCRdb holds only in-frame clones, not every one. The sample carries over 450,000 clones, 70% to 80% recorded once. The germline gives CDR1 SGHAT, CDR2 FQNNGV. This CDR3 has 18 residues. V lost 1 base, J lost 6 bases, and 16 bases stayed unmatched. The data were obtained in a study of shared T cell receptors in the human thymus. The same data also contributed to another study, on human thymus T cells.

The rearrangement links TRBV11-2 to TRBJ2-7; 9 bases are a match to TRBD2. The sample consisted of thymocytes. This sequence originates from a boy younger than two with a congenital heart defect. The chain's CDR3 is CASSLVSGLAGCEGEQYF. In DNA form, the CDR3 reads TGTGCCAGCAGCTTAGTTTCTGGGCTAGCGGGATGTGAGGGCGAGCAGTACTTC.